The sequence of this T cell receptor (beta chain) was determined in a study of blood T cell repertoires in COVID-19. Turning to the study itself: Both acute and convalescent COVID-19 samples were obtained from the United States, Italy and Spain.

Per the original data handling: The authors estimated nucleated cell counts from reference gene primer amplification. The protocol was immunoSEQ multiplex PCR, while the TCRdb copy is restricted to in-frame clones and leaves out a portion. The DNA gave D and trimming, while V, J and clone size come from that table. The repertoire holds about 200,000 clones, with 70% to 90% as singletons. Adults between roughly 18 and 89 years of age took part from 20 to 25 US areas. Each participant's cohort was designated according to participant-reported clinical history. Sequencing was done on a sample of PBMCs or T cells enriched from blood (not recorded which). This clonotype originated in a man aged 25 to 45 who had recovered from COVID-19.

The CDR3 loop reads CASSSSTARTGNYGYTF. CDR3 sequence (DNA): TGCGCCAGCAGCTCCTCTACCGCCAGGACAGGGAACTATGGCTACACCTTC. The rearrangement links TRBV5-1 to TRBJ1-2, with 8 bases identical to TRBD1. Germline values: CDR1 SGHRS, CDR2 YFSETQ. Unmatched junction bases numbered 12, after V lost 3 bases and J lost 2 bases. The CDR3 runs to 17 residues.